These T cell receptor beta chains were read from a single sample in a study of long-term antiretroviral therapy in people with HIV. Produced via immunoSEQ multiplex PCR; TCRdb's table is partial and in-frame only. This table holds 16,000 or so clones, over 75% found once. The specimen was unsorted PBMCs, collected 0.7 years before starting antiretroviral therapy. Receptors were obtained from a middle-aged man with HIV. The CDR3 runs from the conserved cysteine through the conserved F or W. The D gene is left open where the match is weak. Part of the rows lack a size; the others show once, few, many or a class for expanded clones.

-,once,TRBJ2-7,TRBV19,CASSMPSDWGNEQYF,TGTGCCAGTAGTATGCCCTCGGACTGGGGCAACGAGCAGTACTTC
-,-,TRBJ1-1,TRBV5-1,CASSLGAFPPEAFF,TGCGCCAGCAGCTTAGGGGCATTTCCACCTGAAGCTTTCTTT
-,-,TRBJ1-1,TRBV7-9,CASSPYIKRNTEAFF,TGTGCCAGCAGCCCCTATATAAAACGGAACACTGAAGCTTTCTTT
-,-,TRBJ2-1,TRBV7-8,CASMVGNEQFF,TGTGCCAGCATGGTCGGCAATGAGCAGTTCTTC
-,-,TRBJ2-3,TRBV5-1,CASSFRDLTDTQYF,TGCGCCAGCAGCTTCCGGGACTTAACAGATACGCAGTATTTT
TRBD1,-,TRBJ1-2,TRBV2,CASSVKATGVPDYGYTF,TGTGCCAGCAGTGTTAAGGCGACAGGGGTTCCTGACTATGGCTACACCTTC
-,-,TRBJ1-1,TRBV30,CAWAGPGNTEAFF,TGTGCCTGGGCGGGCCCTGGGAACACTGAAGCTTTCTTT
TRBD2,once,TRBJ2-3,TRBV7-2,CASSASLAGGDTQYF,TGTGCCAGCAGCGCTAGCCTAGCGGGGGGCGATACGCAGTATTTT
-,-,TRBJ2-7,TRBV5-6,CASSFPSVSYEQYF,TGTGCCAGCAGCTTCCCTAGCGTCTCCTACGAGCAGTACTTC
-,-,TRBJ1-1,TRBV4-3,CASSQDFTGGEAFF,TGCGCCAGCAGCCAAGATTTTACGGGGGGAGAAGCTTTCTTT
TRBD1,-,TRBJ2-7,TRBV27,CASSLVGQGTYEQYF,TGTGCCAGCAGTTTAGTGGGACAGGGGACCTACGAGCAGTACTTC
-,-,TRBJ2-3,TRBV5-4,CASSLDAGGTDTQYF,TGTGCCAGCAGCTTGGATGCAGGGGGCACAGATACGCAGTATTTT
TRBD2,-,TRBJ2-5,TRBV7-8,CASSLSTSGGETQYF,TGTGCCAGCAGCTTATCGACTAGCGGAGGAGAGACCCAGTACTTC